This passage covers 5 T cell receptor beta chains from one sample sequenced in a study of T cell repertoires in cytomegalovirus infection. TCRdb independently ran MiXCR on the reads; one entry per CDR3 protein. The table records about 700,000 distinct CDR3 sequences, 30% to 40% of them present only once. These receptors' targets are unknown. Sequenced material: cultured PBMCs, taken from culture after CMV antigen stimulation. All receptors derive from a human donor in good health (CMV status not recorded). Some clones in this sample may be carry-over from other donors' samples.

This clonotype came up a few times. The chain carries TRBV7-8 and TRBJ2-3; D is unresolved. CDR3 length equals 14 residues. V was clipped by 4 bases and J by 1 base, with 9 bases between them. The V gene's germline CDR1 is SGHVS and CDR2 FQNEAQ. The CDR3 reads CASSSLTGTDTQYF. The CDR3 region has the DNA TGTGCCAGCAGCTCCCTAACGGGCACAGATACGCAGTATTTT.

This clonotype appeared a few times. CDR3 in DNA: TGTGCCAGCAGCATCTCCCCCATGGCAGGAGGTAGTGGCTACACCTTC. Translation gives CASSISPMAGGSGYTF. The chain carries TRBV7-2 and TRBJ1-2; D is undetermined. V shed 5 bases and J shed 7 bases, with 23 bases lying between them. In germline, CDR1 is SGHTA, CDR2 FQGNSA. The CDR3 sequence is 16 residues long.

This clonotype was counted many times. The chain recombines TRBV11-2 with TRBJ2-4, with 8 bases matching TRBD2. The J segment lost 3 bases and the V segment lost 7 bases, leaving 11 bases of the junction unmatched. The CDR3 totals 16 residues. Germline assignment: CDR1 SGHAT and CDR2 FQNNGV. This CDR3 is CASNPARGVGKNIQYF. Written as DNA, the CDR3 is TGTGCCAGCAACCCCGCGCGGGGGGTGGGCAAAAACATTCAGTACTTC. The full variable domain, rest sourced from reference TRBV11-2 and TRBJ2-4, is EAGVAQSPRYKIIEKRQSVAFWCNPISGHATLYWYQQILGQGPKLLIQFQNNGVVDDSQLPKDRFSAERLKGVDSTLKIQPAKLEDSAVYLCASNPARGVGKNIQYFGAGTRLSVL.

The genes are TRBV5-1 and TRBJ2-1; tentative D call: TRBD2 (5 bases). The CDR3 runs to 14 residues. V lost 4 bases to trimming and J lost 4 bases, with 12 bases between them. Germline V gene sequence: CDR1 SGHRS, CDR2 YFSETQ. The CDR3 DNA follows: TGCGCCAGCAGCGGAGAGACGGGGTACAATGAGCAGTTCTTC. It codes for CASSGETGYNEQFF.

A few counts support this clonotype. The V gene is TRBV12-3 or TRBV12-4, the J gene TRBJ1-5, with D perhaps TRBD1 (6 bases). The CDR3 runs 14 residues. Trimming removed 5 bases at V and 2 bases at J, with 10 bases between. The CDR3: CASSGQFGNQPQHF. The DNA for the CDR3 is TGTGCCAGCAGTGGACAGTTTGGCAATCAGCCCCAGCATTTT.